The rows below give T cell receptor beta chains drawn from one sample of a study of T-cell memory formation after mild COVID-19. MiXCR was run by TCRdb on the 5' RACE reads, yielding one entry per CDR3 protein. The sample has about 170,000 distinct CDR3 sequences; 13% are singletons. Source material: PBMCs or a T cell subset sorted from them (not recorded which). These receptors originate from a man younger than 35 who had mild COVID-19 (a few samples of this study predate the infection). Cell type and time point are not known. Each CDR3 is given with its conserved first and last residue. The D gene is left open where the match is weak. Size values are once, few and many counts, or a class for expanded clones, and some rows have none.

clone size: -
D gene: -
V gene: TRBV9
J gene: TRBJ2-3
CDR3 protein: CASSPTKGGTYTDTQYF
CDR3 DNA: TGTGCCAGCAGCCCTACGAAAGGGGGAACCTACACAGATACGCAGTATTTT

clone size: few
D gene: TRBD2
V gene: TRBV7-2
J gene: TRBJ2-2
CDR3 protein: CASSTGLAPGELFF
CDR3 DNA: TGTGCCAGCAGCACCGGACTAGCCCCCGGGGAGCTGTTTTTT

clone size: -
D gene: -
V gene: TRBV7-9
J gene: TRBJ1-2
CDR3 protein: CASSFAQANYGYTF
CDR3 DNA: TGTGCCAGCAGCTTTGCACAGGCCAACTATGGCTACACCTTC

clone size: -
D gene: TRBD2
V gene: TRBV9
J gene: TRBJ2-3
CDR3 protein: CASSTRTSGVDTQYF
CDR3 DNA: TGTGCCAGCAGCACCCGGACTAGCGGAGTAGATACGCAGTATTTT

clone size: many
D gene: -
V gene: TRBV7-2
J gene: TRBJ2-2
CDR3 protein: CASSPRMPAGELFF
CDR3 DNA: TGTGCCAGCAGCCCCCGGATGCCGGCCGGGGAGCTGTTTTTT

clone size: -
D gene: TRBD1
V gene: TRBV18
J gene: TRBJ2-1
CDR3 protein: CASSPPGQYNEQFF
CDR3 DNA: TGTGCCAGCTCACCGCCGGGACAGTACAATGAGCAGTTCTTC

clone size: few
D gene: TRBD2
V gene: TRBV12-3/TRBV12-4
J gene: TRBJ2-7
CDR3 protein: CATDITGAGEQYF
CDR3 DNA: TGTGCCACCGATATCACCGGAGCGGGGGAGCAGTACTTC

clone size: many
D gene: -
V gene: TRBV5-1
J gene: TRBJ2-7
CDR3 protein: CASSRTGTERYEQYF
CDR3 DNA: TGCGCCAGCAGCCGCACTGGGACGGAGAGGTACGAGCAGTACTTC

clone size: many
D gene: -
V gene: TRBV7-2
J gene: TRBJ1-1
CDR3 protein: CASSFTGMNTEAFF
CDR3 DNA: TGTGCCAGCAGCTTTACAGGTATGAACACTGAAGCTTTCTTT

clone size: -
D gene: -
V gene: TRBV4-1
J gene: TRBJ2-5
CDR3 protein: CASQVAIRGGTQYF
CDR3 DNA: TGCGCCAGCCAAGTCGCAATTAGGGGGGGGACCCAGTACTTC

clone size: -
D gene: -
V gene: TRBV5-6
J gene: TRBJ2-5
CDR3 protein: CASSSSFTGWDQYF
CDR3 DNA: TGTGCCAGCAGCTCGTCTTTTACAGGCTGGGACCAGTACTTC

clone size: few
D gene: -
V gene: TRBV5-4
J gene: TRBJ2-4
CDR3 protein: CASSLDQGTKNIQYF
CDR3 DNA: TGTGCCAGCAGCTTGGATCAGGGAACCAAAAACATTCAGTACTTC

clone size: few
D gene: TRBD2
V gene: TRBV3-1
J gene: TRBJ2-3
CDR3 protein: CASSRTSGGAGTQYF
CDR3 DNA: TGTGCCAGCAGCCGCACTAGCGGGGGGGCCGGTACGCAGTATTTT

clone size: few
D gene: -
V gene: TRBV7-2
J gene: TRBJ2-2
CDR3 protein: CASSLNANTGELFF
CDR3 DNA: TGTGCCAGCAGCTTGAACGCGAACACCGGGGAGCTGTTTTTT

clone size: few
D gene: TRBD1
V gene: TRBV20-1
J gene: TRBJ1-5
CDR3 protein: CSARRTGDQPQHF
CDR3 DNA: TGCAGTGCTAGAAGGACAGGTGATCAGCCCCAGCATTTT